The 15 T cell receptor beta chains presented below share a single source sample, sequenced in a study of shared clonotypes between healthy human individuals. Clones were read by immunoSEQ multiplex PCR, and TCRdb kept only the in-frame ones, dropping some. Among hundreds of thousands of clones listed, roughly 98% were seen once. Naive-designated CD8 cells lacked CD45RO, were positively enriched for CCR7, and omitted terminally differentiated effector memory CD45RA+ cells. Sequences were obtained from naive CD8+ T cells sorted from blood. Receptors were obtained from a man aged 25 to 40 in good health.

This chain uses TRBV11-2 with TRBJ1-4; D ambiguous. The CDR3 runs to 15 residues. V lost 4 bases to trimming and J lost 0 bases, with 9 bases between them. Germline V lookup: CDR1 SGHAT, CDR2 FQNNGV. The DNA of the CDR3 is TGTGCCAGCAGCTCCCGGGATGCAACTAATGAAAAACTGTTTTTT. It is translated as CASSSRDATNEKLFF.

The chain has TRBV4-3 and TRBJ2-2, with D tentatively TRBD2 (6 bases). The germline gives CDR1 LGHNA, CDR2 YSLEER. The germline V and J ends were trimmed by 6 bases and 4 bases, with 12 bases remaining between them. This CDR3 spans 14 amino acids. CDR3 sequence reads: CASRLLGGTGELFF. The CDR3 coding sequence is TGCGCCAGCAGGCTCTTGGGGGGCACCGGGGAGCTGTTTTTT.

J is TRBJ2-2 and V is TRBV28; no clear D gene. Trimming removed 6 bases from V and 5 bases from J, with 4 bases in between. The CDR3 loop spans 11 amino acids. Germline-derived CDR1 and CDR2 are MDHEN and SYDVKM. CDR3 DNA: TGTGCCAGCAGATTAACCGGGGAGCTGTTTTTT. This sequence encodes CASRLTGELFF. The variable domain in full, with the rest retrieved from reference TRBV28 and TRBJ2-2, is DVKVTQSSRYLVKRTGEKVFLECVQDMDHENMFWYRQDPGLGLRLIYFSYDVKMKEKGDIPEGYSVSREKKERFSLILESASTNQTSMYLCASRLTGELFFGEGSRLTVL.

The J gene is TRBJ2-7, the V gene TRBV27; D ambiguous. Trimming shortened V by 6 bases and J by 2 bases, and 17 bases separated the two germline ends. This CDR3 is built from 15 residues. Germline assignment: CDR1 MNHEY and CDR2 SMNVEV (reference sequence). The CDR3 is CASSLILAPTYEQYF. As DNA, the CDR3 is TGTGCCAGCAGCCTTATCCTTGCGCCTACCTACGAGCAGTACTTC.

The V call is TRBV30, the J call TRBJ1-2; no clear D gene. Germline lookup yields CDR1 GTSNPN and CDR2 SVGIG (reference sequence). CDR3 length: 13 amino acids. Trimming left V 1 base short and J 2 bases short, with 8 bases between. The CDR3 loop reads CAWSADVNYGYTF. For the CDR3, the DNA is TGTGCCTGGAGTGCGGACGTAAACTATGGCTACACCTTC. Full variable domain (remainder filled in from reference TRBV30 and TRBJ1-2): SQTIHQWPATLVQPVGSPLSLECTVEGTSNPNLYWYRQAAGRGLQLLFYSVGIGQISSEVPQNLSASRPQDRQFILSSKKLLLSDSGFYLCAWSADVNYGYTFGSGTRLTVV.

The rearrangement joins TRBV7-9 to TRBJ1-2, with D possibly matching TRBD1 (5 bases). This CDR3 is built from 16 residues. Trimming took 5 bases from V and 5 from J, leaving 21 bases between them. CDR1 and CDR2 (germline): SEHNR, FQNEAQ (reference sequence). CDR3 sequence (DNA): TGTGCCAGCAGCCACGTGGGGCAGGGCCTCCTTTATGGCTACACCTTC. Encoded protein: CASSHVGQGLLYGYTF.

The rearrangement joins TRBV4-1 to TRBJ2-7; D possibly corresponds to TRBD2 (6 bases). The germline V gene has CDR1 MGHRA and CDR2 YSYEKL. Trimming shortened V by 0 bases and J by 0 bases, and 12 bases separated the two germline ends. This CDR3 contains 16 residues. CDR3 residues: CASSQEPGSHSYEQYF. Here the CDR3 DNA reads TGCGCCAGCAGCCAAGAACCCGGGAGCCACTCCTACGAGCAGTACTTC.

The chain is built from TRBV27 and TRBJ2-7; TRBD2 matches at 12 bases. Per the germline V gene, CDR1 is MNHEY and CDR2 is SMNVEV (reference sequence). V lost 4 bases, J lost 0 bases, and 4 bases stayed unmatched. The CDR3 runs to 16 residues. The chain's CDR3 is CASSSGLAGTSYEQYF. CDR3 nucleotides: TGTGCCAGCAGTTCCGGACTAGCGGGGACCTCCTACGAGCAGTACTTC.

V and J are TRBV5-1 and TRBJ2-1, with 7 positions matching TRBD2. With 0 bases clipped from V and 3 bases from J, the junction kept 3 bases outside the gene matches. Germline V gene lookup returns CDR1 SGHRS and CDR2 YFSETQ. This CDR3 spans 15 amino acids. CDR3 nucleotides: TGCGCCAGCAGCTTGGCCTCTAGCGGCTACAATGAGCAGTTCTTC. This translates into CASSLASSGYNEQFF. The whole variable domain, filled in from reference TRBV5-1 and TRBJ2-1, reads KAGVTQTPRYLIKTRGQQVTLSCSPISGHRSVSWYQQTPGQGLQFLFEYFSETQRNKGNFPGRFSGRQFSNSRSEMNVSTLELGDSALYLCASSLASSGYNEQFFGPGTRLTVL.

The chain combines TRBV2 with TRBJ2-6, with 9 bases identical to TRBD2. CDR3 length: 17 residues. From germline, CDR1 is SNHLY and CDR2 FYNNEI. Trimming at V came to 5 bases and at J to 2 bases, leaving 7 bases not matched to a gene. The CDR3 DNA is TGTGCCAGCAGTAAAAGGCCTAGCGGGACTGGGGCCAACGTCCTGACTTTC. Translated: CASSKRPSGTGANVLTF.

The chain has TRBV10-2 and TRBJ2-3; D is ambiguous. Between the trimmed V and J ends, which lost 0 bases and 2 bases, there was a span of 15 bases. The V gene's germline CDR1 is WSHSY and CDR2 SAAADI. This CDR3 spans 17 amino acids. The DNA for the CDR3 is TGCGCCAGCAGTGAGTCCCGACCTACAACCTACACAGATACGCAGTATTTT. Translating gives CASSESRPTTYTDTQYF.

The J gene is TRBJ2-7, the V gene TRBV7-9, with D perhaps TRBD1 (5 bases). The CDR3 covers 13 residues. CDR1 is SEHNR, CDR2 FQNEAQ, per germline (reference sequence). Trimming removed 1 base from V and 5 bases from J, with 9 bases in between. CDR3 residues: CASSLDPGNEQYF. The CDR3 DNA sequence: TGTGCCAGCAGCTTAGATCCAGGGAACGAGCAGTACTTC. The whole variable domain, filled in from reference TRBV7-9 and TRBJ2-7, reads DTGVSQNPRHKITKRGQNVTFRCDPISEHNRLYWYRQTLGQGPEFLTYFQNEAQLEKSRLLSDRFSAERPKGSFSTLEIQRTEQGDSAMYLCASSLDPGNEQYFGPGTRLTVT.

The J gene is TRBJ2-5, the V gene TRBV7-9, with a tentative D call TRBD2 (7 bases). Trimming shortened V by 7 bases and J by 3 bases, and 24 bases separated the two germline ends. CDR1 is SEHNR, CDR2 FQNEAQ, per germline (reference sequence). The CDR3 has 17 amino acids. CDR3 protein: CASTLLGGGATEETQYF. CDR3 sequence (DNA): TGTGCCAGCACCCTTTTGGGGGGGGGCGCGACTGAAGAGACCCAGTACTTC.

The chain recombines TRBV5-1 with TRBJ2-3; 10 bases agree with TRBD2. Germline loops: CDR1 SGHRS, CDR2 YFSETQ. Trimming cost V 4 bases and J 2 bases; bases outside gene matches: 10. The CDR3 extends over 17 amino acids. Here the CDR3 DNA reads TGCGCCAGCAGCGAGGCTAGCGGGAGTTCACACACAGATACGCAGTATTTT. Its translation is CASSEASGSSHTDTQYF.

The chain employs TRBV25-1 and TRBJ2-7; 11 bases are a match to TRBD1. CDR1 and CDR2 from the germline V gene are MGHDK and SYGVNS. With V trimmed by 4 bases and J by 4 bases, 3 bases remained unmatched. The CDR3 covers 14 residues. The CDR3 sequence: CASSGTGGTYEQYF. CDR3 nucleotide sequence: TGTGCCAGCAGTGGGACAGGGGGCACTTACGAGCAGTACTTC.